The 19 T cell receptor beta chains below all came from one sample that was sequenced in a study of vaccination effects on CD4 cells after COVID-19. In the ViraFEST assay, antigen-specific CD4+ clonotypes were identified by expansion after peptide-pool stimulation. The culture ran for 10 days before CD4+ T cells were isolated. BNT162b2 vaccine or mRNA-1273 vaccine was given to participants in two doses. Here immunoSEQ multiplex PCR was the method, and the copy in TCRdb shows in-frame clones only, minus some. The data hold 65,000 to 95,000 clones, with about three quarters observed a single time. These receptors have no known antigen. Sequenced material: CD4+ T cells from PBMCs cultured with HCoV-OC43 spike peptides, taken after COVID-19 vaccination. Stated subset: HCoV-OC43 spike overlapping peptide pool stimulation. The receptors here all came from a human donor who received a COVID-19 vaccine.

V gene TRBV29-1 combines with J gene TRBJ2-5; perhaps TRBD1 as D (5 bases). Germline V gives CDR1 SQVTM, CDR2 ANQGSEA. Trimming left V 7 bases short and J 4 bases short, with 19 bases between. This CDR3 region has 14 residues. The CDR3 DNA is TGCAGCGCCGTGAGCAGGGTCCAGATAGAGACCCAGTACTTC. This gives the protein CSAVSRVQIETQYF.

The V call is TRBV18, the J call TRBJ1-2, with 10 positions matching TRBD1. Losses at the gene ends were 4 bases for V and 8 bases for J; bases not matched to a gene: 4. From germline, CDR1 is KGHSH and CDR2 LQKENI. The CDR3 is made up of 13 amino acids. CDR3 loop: CASSQDRGQGYTF. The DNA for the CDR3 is TGTGCCAGCTCACAAGACAGGGGGCAAGGCTACACCTTC.

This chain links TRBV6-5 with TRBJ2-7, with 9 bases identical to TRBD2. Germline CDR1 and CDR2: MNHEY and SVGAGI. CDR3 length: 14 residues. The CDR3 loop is CASRPLAGSFEQYV. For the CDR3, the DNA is TGTGCCAGCAGGCCCCTAGCGGGGTCCTTCGAGCAGTACGTC.

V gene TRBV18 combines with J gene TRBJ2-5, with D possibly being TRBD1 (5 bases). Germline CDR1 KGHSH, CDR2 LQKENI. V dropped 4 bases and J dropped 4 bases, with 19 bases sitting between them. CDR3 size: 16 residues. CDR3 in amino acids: CASSLPGIRGGETQYF. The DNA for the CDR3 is TGTGCCAGCTCACTCCCAGGGATAAGGGGTGGAGAGACCCAGTACTTC.

The CDR3 protein is CASSLGTGVTDTQYF. In nucleotides, the CDR3 is TGCGCCAGCAGCTTGGGGACAGGGGTCACAGATACGCAGTATTTT. The chain is built from TRBV5-1 and TRBJ2-3, with 9 bases identical to TRBD1. The germline V gene has CDR1 SGHRS and CDR2 YFSETQ. Losses at the gene ends were 0 bases for V and 2 bases for J; bases not matched to a gene: 1. The CDR3 is 15 residues long. Full variable domain (rest looked up from reference TRBV5-1 and TRBJ2-3): KAGVTQTPRYLIKTRGQQVTLSCSPISGHRSVSWYQQTPGQGLQFLFEYFSETQRNKGNFPGRFSGRQFSNSRSEMNVSTLELGDSALYLCASSLGTGVTDTQYFGPGTRLTVL.

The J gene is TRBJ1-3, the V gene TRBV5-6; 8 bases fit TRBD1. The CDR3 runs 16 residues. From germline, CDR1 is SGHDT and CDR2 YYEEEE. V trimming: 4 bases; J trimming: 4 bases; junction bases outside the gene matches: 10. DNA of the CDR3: TGTGCCAGCAGCACCGACCAGGGGGCGATAGGAAACACCATATATTTT. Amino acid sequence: CASSTDQGAIGNTIYF.

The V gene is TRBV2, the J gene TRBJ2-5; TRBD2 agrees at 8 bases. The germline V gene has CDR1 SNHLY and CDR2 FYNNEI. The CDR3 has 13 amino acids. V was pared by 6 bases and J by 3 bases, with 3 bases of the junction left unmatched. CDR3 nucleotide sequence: TGTGCCAGCAGGCGGGGGGCGGAAGAGACCCAGTACTTC. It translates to CASRRGAEETQYF.

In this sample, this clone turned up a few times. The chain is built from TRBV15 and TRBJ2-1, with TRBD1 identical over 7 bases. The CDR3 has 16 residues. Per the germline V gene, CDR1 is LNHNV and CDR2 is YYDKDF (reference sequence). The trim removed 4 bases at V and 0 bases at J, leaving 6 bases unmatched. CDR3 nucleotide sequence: TGTGCCACCAGCAAGAGGGGGCCTACCTCCTACAATGAGCAGTTCTTC. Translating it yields CATSKRGPTSYNEQFF.

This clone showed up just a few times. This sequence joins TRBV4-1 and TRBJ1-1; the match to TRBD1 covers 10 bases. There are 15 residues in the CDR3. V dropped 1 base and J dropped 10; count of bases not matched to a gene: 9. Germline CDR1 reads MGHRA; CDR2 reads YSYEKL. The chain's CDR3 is CASSQGDRDRGLAFF. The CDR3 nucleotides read TGCGCCAGCAGCCAAGGGGACCGGGACAGGGGTTTAGCTTTCTTT.

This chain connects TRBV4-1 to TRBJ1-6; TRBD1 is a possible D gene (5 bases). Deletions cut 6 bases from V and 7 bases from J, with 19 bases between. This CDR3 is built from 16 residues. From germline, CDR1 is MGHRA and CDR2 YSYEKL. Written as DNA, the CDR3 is TGCGCCAGCAGTCCCCAAAACCAGGGAGGAAATTCACCCCTCCACTTT. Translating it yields CASSPQNQGGNSPLHF.

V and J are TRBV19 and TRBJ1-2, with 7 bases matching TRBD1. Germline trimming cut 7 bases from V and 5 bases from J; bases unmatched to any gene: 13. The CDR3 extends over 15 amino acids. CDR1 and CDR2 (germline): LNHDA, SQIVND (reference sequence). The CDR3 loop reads CASISPTGRRYGYTF. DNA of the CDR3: TGTGCCAGTATTTCACCGACAGGGAGGCGGTATGGCTACACCTTC. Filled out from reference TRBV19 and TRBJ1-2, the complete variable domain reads DGGITQSPKYLFRKEGQNVTLSCEQNLNHDAMYWYRQDPGQGLRLIYYSQIVNDFQKGDIAEGYSVSREKKESFPLTVTSAQKNPTAFYLCASISPTGRRYGYTFGSGTRLTVV.

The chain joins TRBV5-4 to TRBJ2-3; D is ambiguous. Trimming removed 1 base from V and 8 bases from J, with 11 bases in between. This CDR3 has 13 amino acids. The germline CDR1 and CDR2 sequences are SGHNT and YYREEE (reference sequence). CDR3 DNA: TGTGCCAGCAGCTTGACCCTAGGAGTTACGCAGTATTTT. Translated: CASSLTLGVTQYF.

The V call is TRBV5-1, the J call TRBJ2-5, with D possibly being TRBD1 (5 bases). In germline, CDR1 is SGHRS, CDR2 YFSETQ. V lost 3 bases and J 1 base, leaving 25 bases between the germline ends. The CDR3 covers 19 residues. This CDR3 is CASSSSRLTATRFQETQYF. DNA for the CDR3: TGCGCCAGCAGCTCGTCTCGGCTGACAGCCACAAGATTCCAAGAGACCCAGTACTTC.

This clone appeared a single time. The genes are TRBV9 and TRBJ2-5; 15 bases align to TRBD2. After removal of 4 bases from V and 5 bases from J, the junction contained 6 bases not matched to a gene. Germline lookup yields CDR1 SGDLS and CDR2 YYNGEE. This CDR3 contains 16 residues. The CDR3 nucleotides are TGTGCCAGCAGCTCTGGACTAGCGGGGGGGGAGGAGACCCAGTACTTC. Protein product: CASSSGLAGGEETQYF.

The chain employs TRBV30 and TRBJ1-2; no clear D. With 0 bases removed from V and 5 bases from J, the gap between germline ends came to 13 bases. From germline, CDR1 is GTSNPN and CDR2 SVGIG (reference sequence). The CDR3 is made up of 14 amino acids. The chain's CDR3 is CAWSVGAVAYGYTF. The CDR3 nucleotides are TGTGCCTGGAGTGTGGGAGCTGTAGCATATGGCTACACCTTC. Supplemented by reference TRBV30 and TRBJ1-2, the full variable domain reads SQTIHQWPATLVQPVGSPLSLECTVEGTSNPNLYWYRQAAGRGLQLLFYSVGIGQISSEVPQNLSASRPQDRQFILSSKKLLLSDSGFYLCAWSVGAVAYGYTFGSGTRLTVV.

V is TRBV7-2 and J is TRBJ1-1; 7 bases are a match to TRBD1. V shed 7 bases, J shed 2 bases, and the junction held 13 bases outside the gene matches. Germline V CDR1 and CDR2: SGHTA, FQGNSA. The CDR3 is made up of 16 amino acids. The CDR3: CASTGDPGQINTEAFF. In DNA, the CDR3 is TGTGCCAGCACCGGTGACCCGGGACAGATAAACACTGAAGCTTTCTTT. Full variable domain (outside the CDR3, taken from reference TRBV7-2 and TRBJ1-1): GAGVSQSPSNKVTEKGKDVELRCDPISGHTALYWYRQSLGQGLEFLIYFQGNSAPDKSGLPSDRFSAERTGGSVSTLTIQRTQQEDSAVYLCASTGDPGQINTEAFFGQGTRLTVV.

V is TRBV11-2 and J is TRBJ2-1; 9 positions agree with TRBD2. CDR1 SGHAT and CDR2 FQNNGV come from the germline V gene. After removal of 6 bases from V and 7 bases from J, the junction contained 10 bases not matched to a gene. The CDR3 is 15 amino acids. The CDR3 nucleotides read TGTGCCAGCAGTCTCGTGCTAGCGGGGATAAATGAGCAGTTCTTC. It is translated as CASSLVLAGINEQFF. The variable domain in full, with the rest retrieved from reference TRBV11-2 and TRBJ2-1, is EAGVAQSPRYKIIEKRQSVAFWCNPISGHATLYWYQQILGQGPKLLIQFQNNGVVDDSQLPKDRFSAERLKGVDSTLKIQPAKLEDSAVYLCASSLVLAGINEQFFGPGTRLTVL.

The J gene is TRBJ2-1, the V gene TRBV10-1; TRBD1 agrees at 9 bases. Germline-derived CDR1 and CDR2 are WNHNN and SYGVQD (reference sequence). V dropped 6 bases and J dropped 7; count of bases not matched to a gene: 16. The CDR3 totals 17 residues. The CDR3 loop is CASRSGTGNLLVNEQFF. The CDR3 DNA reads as TGCGCCAGCAGGTCCGGGACAGGGAATTTATTAGTTAATGAGCAGTTCTTC.

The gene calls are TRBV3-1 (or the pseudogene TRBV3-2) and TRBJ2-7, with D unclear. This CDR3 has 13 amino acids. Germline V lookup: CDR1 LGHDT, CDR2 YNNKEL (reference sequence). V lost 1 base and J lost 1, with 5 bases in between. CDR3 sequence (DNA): TGTGCCAGCAGCCAAGGGGTTTCCTACGAGCAGTACGTC. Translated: CASSQGVSYEQYV.